This T cell receptor beta chain is drawn from a study of blood T cell repertoires in COVID-19. Study information: The United States, Italy and Spain provided the acute and convalescent COVID-19 samples.

This CDR3 has 14 amino acids. V lost 6 bases to trimming and J lost 8 bases, with 16 bases between them. CDR1 and CDR2 from the germline V gene are MDHEN and SYDVKM. Per the original data handling: How many nucleated cells were present was estimated from reference gene primer amplification. Clones were read by immunoSEQ multiplex PCR, and TCRdb kept only the in-frame ones, dropping some. V, J and clone size reflect that table, while D and trimming were determined from the DNA. Of more than 300,000 clones listed, about 89% are singletons. This clonotype originated in a woman younger than 45 with COVID-19, enrolled during active disease. The V and J genes are TRBV28 and TRBJ1-4; D is perhaps TRBD1 (6 bases). Input material: peripheral blood. The CDR3 is CASRNRDAWEKLFF. The CDR3 DNA follows: TGTGCCAGCAGAAACAGGGATGCTTGGGAAAAACTGTTTTTT.